The rows below give T cell receptor beta chains drawn from one sample of a study of monozygotic twins with inflammatory bowel disease. TCRdb re-called the 5' RACE reads, yielding one record per CDR3 amino acid sequence without DNA. The sample table sets out more than 350,000 distinct CDR3 sequences. What was sequenced was blood. All receptors derive from a human donor with ulcerative colitis or Crohn's disease, or a healthy co-twin of an affected twin (not recorded which). Both conserved end residues are part of each CDR3.

V gene,CDR3 length,J gene,CDR3 protein
TRBV12-3/TRBV12-4,13,TRBJ2-2,CASSYSNTGELFF
TRBV2,12,TRBJ2-7,CASRDNRYEQYF
TRBV12-3/TRBV12-4,15,TRBJ1-4,CASIPSGQGTEKLFF
TRBV5-6,15,TRBJ2-3,CASVKTIHSTDTQYF
TRBV7-9,15,TRBJ1-4,CASSSLRGDYEKLFF
TRBV10-3,17,TRBJ2-4,CAKARGPPGVAKNIQYF
TRBV20-1,16,TRBJ1-5,CSASPREAVRNQPQHF
TRBV4-2,14,TRBJ1-2,CASSQQAGVLGYTF
TRBV3-1,19,TRBJ2-1,CASSQLGGLTPNSYNEQFF
TRBV10-3,15,TRBJ2-1,CAISPGDYSNNEQFF
TRBV28,16,TRBJ1-1,CASTSGTGRGYTEAFF
TRBV29-1,13,TRBJ2-5,CSVERSRQETQYF
TRBV5-1,15,TRBJ2-3,CASSLSVGTADTQYF
TRBV20-1,16,TRBJ2-6,CSASSGELSGANVLTF
TRBV2,13,TRBJ1-5,CASTLDFNQPQHF
TRBV5-1,14,TRBJ1-4,CASSLSGAGEKLFF
TRBV4-3,16,TRBJ1-4,CASSQADSPGNEKLFF
TRBV12-3/TRBV12-4,16,TRBJ2-2,CASSLAAGARAGELFF
TRBV18,15,TRBJ2-7,CASSPPGTGGYEQYF
TRBV7-2,16,TRBJ1-3,CASSLSGRFSGNTIYF
TRBV10-3,12,TRBJ2-5,CAIRRPGETQYF
TRBV7-2,14,TRBJ2-6,CASSANSGANVLTF
TRBV18,14,TRBJ2-3,CASSPPSRGDLQYF
TRBV5-1,12,TRBJ2-3,CASSLVSDTQYF
TRBV5-1,14,TRBJ2-1,CATTPGSIGNEQFF
TRBV4-1,16,TRBJ2-1,CASSPPDGVLFNEQFF
TRBV20-1,14,TRBJ1-1,CSARDLSGAVEAFF
TRBV29-1,12,TRBJ1-2,CSDRDKNLGYTF
TRBV20-1,12,TRBJ2-7,CSATILQGEQYF
TRBV10-3,15,TRBJ2-5,CAIRSSGGLRETQYF
TRBV7-3,15,TRBJ2-1,CASSFSGSSGNEQFF
TRBV5-6,15,TRBJ1-2,CASSLLQGPYYGYTF
TRBV20-1,14,TRBJ1-1,CSARDRRVSTEAFF
TRBV3-1,15,TRBJ2-7,CASSLSGTDPYEQYF
TRBV4-2,16,TRBJ2-3,CASSQDGSGGFNTQYF
TRBV10-3,12,TRBJ2-7,CASGTQNYEQYF
TRBV20-1,14,TRBJ2-5,CSARDSIRLGTQYF
TRBV7-9,17,TRBJ2-1,CASSPKTGLAGTYEQFF
TRBV7-9,15,TRBJ2-1,CASSPPGLAGGEQFF
TRBV7-2,13,TRBJ1-5,CASSTGMGQPQHF
TRBV6-1,14,TRBJ1-5,CASSGDRENQPQHF
TRBV18,15,TRBJ2-1,CASSFSGAPSGEQFF
TRBV20-1,13,TRBJ2-7,CSVRTGASYEQYF
TRBV5-1,15,TRBJ2-7,CASSLEPGFLYEQYF
TRBV10-3,15,TRBJ2-2,CAISVRGAPTGELFF
TRBV6-5,14,TRBJ1-1,CASSSPDGNTEAFF
TRBV6-1,15,TRBJ2-1,CASSKDISSYNEQFF
TRBV5-1,14,TRBJ2-2,CASSLAFGAGELFF
TRBV5-1,15,TRBJ1-5,CASSLPGQREQPQHF
TRBV6-1,15,TRBJ2-5,CASRKGGLAGETQYF
TRBV7-2,13,TRBJ1-1,CASSLGRRDEAFF
TRBV3-1,13,TRBJ2-1,CASFGGKVNEQFF